This T cell receptor (beta chain) was captured by sequencing in a study of T cells in Graves' hyperthyroidism and ophthalmopathy (dated by TCRdb to between 2018 and 2021). For the wider study: Peripheral blood samples were taken at initial diagnosis, before any treatment was given. The approximately 100 discovery patients were randomly divided into training and test sets at a 7:3 ratio. In addition, the study compared T-cell repertoires in thyroid tissue and in blood from roughly 6 Graves' hyperthyroidism patients. A discovery cohort of about 96 patients, roughly 40 with Graves' ophthalmopathy and under 60 with stable Graves' hyperthyroidism, was used to find distinguishing TCR V-J signatures. Prospective prediction of ophthalmopathy was tested in an independent validation cohort of fewer than 20 hyperthyroidism patients and around 16 patients who later progressed to ophthalmopathy. The paper reports TCR Vbeta CDR3 sequencing of some 140 peripheral blood samples: under 45 ophthalmopathy, some 80 hyperthyroidism and 17 progressor patients. After sampling, hyperthyroidism patients received methimazole starting at 30 mg daily, and ophthalmopathy patients received high-dose intravenous methylprednisolone. What the study reported, not specific to this receptor: In validation, the model predicted progression to ophthalmopathy with about 71% sensitivity and about 73% specificity, a median of roughly seven months before onset. No statistical method was used to fix the sample size in advance, and group allocation was not hidden from the investigators. In cross-validation, a model built on a 13 V-J signature told ophthalmopathy apart from stable hyperthyroidism with approximately 90% sensitivity and 81% to 82% specificity, and in testing the same model reached 80%/75%. Most expanded thyroid clonotypes (frequency above 0.001) were also detected in blood, a finding suggesting that blood repertoires may reflect thyroid immune responses.

Stable Graves' hyperthyroidism was defined as the absence of progression to ophthalmopathy over 18 months of follow-up. Hyperthyroidism patients were newly diagnosed, with disease duration under 2 months, and aged 18 to 65 years. The study excluded patients with uncontrolled infections, other autoimmune diseases, pregnancy or lactation. Diagnoses were based on clinical symptoms, serum thyroxine and TRAb, thyroid ultrasound and orbital computed tomography. Ficoll-Paque density gradient centrifugation was used to isolate PBMCs from approximately 10 ml of fresh peripheral blood. Trizol reagent was used to extract total RNA, and RNA quality was then checked on an Agilent 2100 Bioanalyzer. CDR1 and CDR2 are read off the germline V gene as MDHEN and SYDVKM. CDR3 length: 14 amino acids, cysteine to phenylalanine. The kept DNA is CDR3 alone, 42 bases in frame from the first base. Trimming leaves V shorter by 6 bases and J shorter by 7 bases, with the junction holding 8 bases beyond the gene matches.

This clonotype was counted many times. What this receptor recognizes is not known. Qualities for individual bases were not recorded, and no much larger clone is one base off. The TCR beta CDR3 regions were amplified from the RNA transcripts. The first round of RT-PCR for the TCR CDR3 was performed with the HTBI primer set and the Qiagen OneStep RT-PCR kit. A second multiplex PCR round built the libraries, followed by size selection and purification. Paired-end sequencing of the libraries was performed with 100 bp reads on an Illumina HiSeq2000. In the authors' own workflow: SOAPnuke was used to process the raw data, removing reads that contained adapters or uncalled bases, had a mean Phred below 15, or lacked an exact match to the constant primer or identifier. High-quality paired reads were merged with COPE v1.2.5, and unique nucleotide sequences were defined as clonotypes. MiTCR v1.1 was used to align the clonotypes against IMGT TRBV, TRBD and TRBJ reference segments. The analysis included only V-J combinations with a frequency above 0.0001, which together covered roughly 99% of the repertoires. A TCS score was defined as the ratio of F50 (clonal expansion) to E x V (chaos), with BLOSUM62-based TCRdist applied between CDR3 peptides within each V-J. Welch's t-statistics and random forest reduced roughly 540 V-J features to 13, which were used in a naive Bayes classifier (R e1071). TCRdb reanalyzed the raw reads on its own, using fastp at Q25 for trimming and MiXCR for clone calling, and kept in-frame beta chains. Each entry merges the rows of one CDR3 protein and shows their most common DNA and genes. Clone size and V and J calls follow TCRdb, not the original study. In all, the sample holds some 460,000 distinct CDR3 sequences, and 15% to 19% of those were seen once. The top ten constitute almost 8% of the sample.

The V and J genes are TRBV28 and TRBJ1-5; TRBD1 matches 8 bases in the middle. The clonotype originates from a woman aged 18-29 years with Graves' hyperthyroidism. The sample consisted of blood. The DNA sequence reads TGTGCCAGCAGCCAGGGGGCGCGGGGGCAGCCCCAGCATTTT. Its amino acids are CASSQGARGQPQHF.